These 27 T cell receptor beta chains came from one sample sequenced in a study of T cell repertoires in cytomegalovirus infection. TCRdb independently ran MiXCR on the reads; one entry per CDR3 protein. The repertoire holds 500,000 to 600,000 distinct CDR3 sequences, with 16% as singletons. The material sequenced was CD8+ T cells from PBMCs. The receptors were sampled from a human donor in good health (CMV status not recorded). Some clones in this sample may be carry-over from other donors' samples.

This clonotype was observed a handful of times. The chain has TRBV27 and TRBJ2-1, with D possibly TRBD1 on 6 matching bases. CDR3 size: 15 residues. Trimming took off 0 bases at V and 8 bases at J, with 14 bases between the two ends. In germline, CDR1 is MNHEY, CDR2 SMNVEV (reference sequence). CDR3 sequence: CASSLSPGPGDEQFF. CDR3 DNA sequence: TGTGCCAGCAGTTTATCGCCGGGGCCAGGGGATGAGCAGTTCTTC.

This clonotype was detected a few times. V gene TRBV27 combines with J gene TRBJ1-3; 10 bases line up with TRBD1. Trimming at V came to 2 bases and at J to 0 bases, leaving 10 bases not matched to a gene. The V gene's germline CDR1 is MNHEY and CDR2 SMNVEV (reference sequence). This CDR3 is built from 19 residues. CDR3 in DNA: TGTGCCAGCAGTTTAACCGGGACAGGGGATTTTCGCTCTGGAAACACCATATATTTT. The encoded protein is CASSLTGTGDFRSGNTIYF.

J is TRBJ2-3 and V is TRBV6-1; D is unresolved. This CDR3 spans 12 amino acids. V shed 5 bases and J shed 6 bases, with 9 bases lying between them. Germline CDR1 and CDR2: MNHNS and SASEGT. CDR3 bases: TGTGCCAGCAGTCTGACACCCGATACGCAGTATTTT. It is translated as CASSLTPDTQYF.

With respect to this clonotype: Sequence at one end of the junction differs from germline and may be a read error. This chain joins TRBV19 and TRBJ1-5, with 8 bases that match TRBD1. This CDR3 region has 14 residues. Germline values: CDR1 LNHDA, CDR2 SQIVND (reference sequence). The CDR3 DNA follows: TGTGCCAGTAGTTTCAGGACAGGGAATCAGCCCCAGCAATTT. Amino acid sequence: CASSFRTGNQPQQF.

The chain uses TRBV27 and TRBJ1-4; 9 bases align to TRBD1. In germline, CDR1 is MNHEY, CDR2 SMNVEV (reference sequence). The CDR3 is 15 amino acids. V was pared by 5 bases and J by 5 bases, with 6 bases of the junction left unmatched. In DNA form, the CDR3 reads TGTGCCAGCAGTCTACGGGACAGGGAAAATGAAAAACTGTTTTTT. Translated: CASSLRDRENEKLFF.

This clonotype came up a few times. The chain is built from TRBV6-5 and TRBJ2-3; D might be TRBD1 or TRBD2, each matching 5 bases. The germline V and J ends were trimmed by 2 bases and 3 bases, with 9 bases remaining between them. CDR1 and CDR2 from the germline V gene are MNHEY and SVGAGI. This CDR3 is 14 amino acids long. In DNA form, the CDR3 reads TGTGCCAGCAGTTACGGGGGACCTACAGATACGCAGTATTTT. Translation gives CASSYGGPTDTQYF.

This clonotype was seen many times. J is TRBJ2-7 and V is TRBV30; D is possibly TRBD1 or TRBD2 (5 bases each). CDR3 size: 13 residues. V lost 1 base and J 1 base, leaving 8 bases between the germline ends. Germline CDR1 and CDR2: GTSNPN and SVGIG (reference sequence). CDR3 amino acids: CAWSAGHSYEQYF. As DNA, the CDR3 is TGTGCCTGGAGTGCGGGGCATTCCTACGAGCAGTACTTC.

This clonotype was seen at least ten times. This sequence joins TRBV28 and TRBJ1-5, with 11 bases aligning to TRBD1. Per germline, CDR1 MDHEN and CDR2 SYDVKM. CDR3 size: 15 residues. Unmatched junction bases numbered 4, after V lost 3 bases and J lost 6 bases. CDR3 residues: CASSFEDRGLQPQHF. As DNA, the CDR3 is TGTGCCAGCAGTTTTGAGGACAGGGGGCTTCAGCCCCAGCATTTT.

The chain is built from TRBV6-5 and TRBJ1-5, with unresolved D. The CDR3 has 16 residues. CDR1 and CDR2 (germline): MNHEY, SVGAGI. Trimming left V 0 bases short and J 1 base short, with 10 bases between. The CDR3 DNA reads TGTGCCAGCAGTTACTCCTCCCACGGGAGCAATCAGCCCCAGCATTTT. Protein sequence: CASSYSSHGSNQPQHF.

This clonotype appeared many times. The V gene is TRBV7-9, the J gene TRBJ2-1; D not resolved. Trimming stripped 3 bases from V and 8 bases from J, with 8 bases between. Germline CDR1 reads SEHNR; CDR2 reads FQNEAQ (reference sequence). The CDR3 spans 12 residues. The CDR3 loop is CASSFVRYEQFF. The DNA for the CDR3 is TGTGCCAGCAGCTTCGTGCGGTATGAGCAGTTCTTC.

The chain carries TRBV19 and TRBJ1-1; 7 bases align to TRBD1. Germline values: CDR1 LNHDA, CDR2 SQIVND (reference sequence). V was clipped by 5 bases and J by 3 bases; unmatched bases: 6. The CDR3 is 14 amino acids. The CDR3 protein is CASSFDREDTEAFF. CDR3 coding DNA: TGTGCCAGTAGTTTCGACAGGGAAGACACTGAAGCTTTCTTT.

The DNA for the CDR3 is TGTGCCAGCAGCCCAGAGGCGGGGTACAATGAGCAGTTCTTC. Translating gives CASSPEAGYNEQFF. The rearrangement uses TRBV5-5 and TRBJ2-1; tentative D call: TRBD2 (6 bases). The V gene's germline CDR1 is SGHKS and CDR2 YYEKEE (reference sequence). Trimming took off 4 bases at V and 4 bases at J, with 12 bases between the two ends. The CDR3 covers 14 residues.

The chain links TRBV15 to TRBJ2-1; D might be TRBD1 or TRBD2, each matching 5 bases. The CDR3 sequence is 15 residues long. Per the germline V gene, CDR1 is LNHNV and CDR2 is YYDKDF (reference sequence). V shed 6 bases and J shed 6 bases, with 18 bases lying between them. CDR3 protein: CATRGETPKVNEQFF. The CDR3 DNA sequence: TGTGCCACCAGAGGGGAGACTCCTAAGGTCAATGAGCAGTTCTTC. The complete variable domain, with remaining parts taken from reference TRBV15 and TRBJ2-1, reads DAMVIQNPRYQVTQFGKPVTLSCSQTLNHNVMYWYQQKSSQAPKLLFHYYDKDFNNEADTPDNFQSRRPNTSFCFLDIRSPGLGDTAMYLCATRGETPKVNEQFFGPGTRLTVL.

The gene calls are TRBV10-3 and TRBJ2-7; D is tentatively TRBD1 or TRBD2 (5 bases each). V lost 6 bases to trimming and J lost 3 bases, with 6 bases between them. CDR3 length: 11 amino acids. Germline loops: CDR1 ENHRY, CDR2 SYGVKD. The CDR3 DNA reads as TGTGCCATCAGGAGGGGCTACGAGCAGTACTTC. As protein: CAIRRGYEQYF.

This clonotype was recorded a few times. The CDR3 here is CASSPESKPQHF. CDR3 in DNA: TGTGCCAGCAGTCCGGAGTCAAAGCCCCAGCATTTT. The V call is TRBV12-3 or TRBV12-4, the J call TRBJ1-5; D ambiguous. The CDR3 totals 12 residues. V lost 5 bases, J lost 8 bases, and 10 bases lay in between.

This clonotype came up a few times. The V and J genes are TRBV29-1 and TRBJ1-1; D is uncertain. CDR3 length: 13 amino acids. Trimming removed 2 bases from V and 0 bases from J, with 7 bases in between. Germline assignment: CDR1 SQVTM and CDR2 ANQGSEA. The CDR3 nucleotides are TGCAGCGTTGAACCCGGGCTGAACACTGAAGCTTTCTTT. It translates to CSVEPGLNTEAFF.

This clonotype showed up many times. This chain joins TRBV14 and TRBJ1-5; TRBD1 matches at 7 bases. V dropped 4 bases and J dropped 7; count of bases not matched to a gene: 7. In germline, CDR1 is SGHDN, CDR2 FVKESK. This CDR3 has 14 residues. The CDR3, as DNA: TGTGCCAGCAGCCCACAGGGGATGAGGCAGCCCCAGCATTTT. Amino acid sequence: CASSPQGMRQPQHF.

This clonotype was recorded at least ten times. The rearrangement links TRBV12-3 or TRBV12-4 to TRBJ2-2; unclear D gene. The CDR3 covers 16 residues. V lost 1 base, J lost 0 bases, and 9 bases lay in between. CDR3 DNA: TGTGCCAGCAGTTTAGTAGGCGGACCGAACACCGGGGAGCTGTTTTTT. Its translation is CASSLVGGPNTGELFF.

This clonotype was picked up many times. V and J are TRBV15 and TRBJ2-5; D gene ambiguous. Trimming cost V 6 bases and J 1 base, with 12 bases left between them. Germline V gene sequence: CDR1 LNHNV, CDR2 YYDKDF (reference sequence). The length of the CDR3 is 14 residues. CDR3 sequence (DNA): TGTGCCACCAGTCCCGGCTTGCTCCAAGAGACCCAGTACTTC. Translated, it gives CATSPGLLQETQYF.

This clonotype showed up many times. The gene calls are TRBV5-1 and TRBJ2-2; 11 bases match TRBD1. This CDR3 is built from 15 residues. Germline V CDR1 and CDR2: SGHRS, YFSETQ. V gave up 0 bases and J gave up 6 bases; unmatched junction bases: 1. This CDR3 reads CASSLEGQGAGELFF. CDR3 DNA: TGCGCCAGCAGCTTGGAGGGACAGGGGGCCGGGGAGCTGTTTTTT.

The chain uses TRBV5-8 and TRBJ1-1, with 10 bases identical to TRBD1. This CDR3 region has 17 residues. The V and J ends lost 0 bases and 0 bases, in that order; junction bases with no gene match: 5. The germline V gene has CDR1 SGHTS and CDR2 YDEGEE. This chain's CDR3 is CASSLVGQGFMNTEAFF. For the CDR3, the DNA is TGTGCCAGCAGCTTGGTGGGACAGGGGTTTATGAACACTGAAGCTTTCTTT.

Points on this clonotype: Compared with germline, one end of the junction differs, possibly owing to a read error. The rearrangement links TRBV28 to TRBJ2-7; 7 bases line up with TRBD2. From germline, CDR1 is MDHEN and CDR2 SYDVKM. The CDR3 loop spans 15 amino acids. Here the CDR3 DNA reads TGTGCCAGCAGAACCTTCGGGGGGTTTTCCTACGATCAGTACTTC. Translated: CASRTFGGFSYDQYF.

This clonotype was found many times. In nucleotides, the CDR3 is TGTGCCAGCACCACCCTAGGACAGGGGGCGCAGCCCCAGCATTTT. It is translated as CASTTLGQGAQPQHF. This chain uses TRBV12-3 or TRBV12-4 with TRBJ1-5; 11 nucleotides agree with TRBD1. The J segment lost 7 bases and the V segment lost 7 bases, leaving 9 bases of the junction unmatched. CDR3 size: 15 residues.

This clonotype was seen many times. This sequence joins TRBV7-7 and TRBJ1-4; D is unresolved. V was shortened by 5 bases and J by 7 bases, with 17 bases between the two germline ends. Germline loops: CDR1 SSHAT, CDR2 FNYEAQ (reference sequence). This CDR3 region has 15 residues. The CDR3 region is CASSPAPGVSEKLFF. The CDR3 DNA is TGTGCCAGCAGCCCCGCCCCCGGGGTCAGTGAAAAACTGTTTTTT.

This clonotype was counted many times. The chain employs TRBV19 and TRBJ1-1; 10 bases align to TRBD1. Germline V lookup: CDR1 LNHDA, CDR2 SQIVND (reference sequence). CDR3 length: 14 residues. The J segment lost 6 bases and the V segment lost 6 bases, leaving 7 bases of the junction unmatched. CDR3 sequence: CASRRTGGIAEAFF. CDR3 DNA sequence: TGTGCCAGTAGACGGACAGGGGGGATAGCTGAAGCTTTCTTT.

In its sample, this clonotype was seen many times. This rearrangement joins TRBV7-6 to TRBJ2-7; a weak D match, TRBD2 (7 bases). V lost 5 bases and J 6 bases, leaving 26 bases between the germline ends. The CDR3 is made up of 17 amino acids. Germline V gene sequence: CDR1 SGHVS, CDR2 FNYEAQ. The CDR3 loop reads CASSPRSVGGGIIEQYF. The CDR3 nucleotides are TGTGCCAGCAGCCCTAGGTCCGTAGGGGGGGGTATAATCGAGCAGTACTTC.

This clonotype was found many times. The chain employs TRBV6-6 and TRBJ1-5, with D unresolved. The CDR3 has 15 amino acids. Germline-derived CDR1 and CDR2 are MNHNY and SVGAGI (reference sequence). The ends were cut back, 3 bases at V and 7 bases at J, with 16 bases in the middle. The CDR3 sequence: CASSYSRLGGQPQHF. CDR3 DNA sequence: TGTGCCAGCAGTTATTCCCGACTGGGCGGACAGCCCCAGCATTTT.